The entry below describes one T cell receptor beta chain. Its antigen specificity is not known. Within one base of it there is no much larger clone, and no base qualities were kept. This sample is drawn from a study of blood T cell repertoires in COVID-19 (dated by TCRdb to the early 2020s). About the full investigation: The collaborator samples originated in the United States, Italy and Spain and spanned the acute and convalescent phases of COVID-19. HLA class I and class II types, where available, came from metadata supplied by the sample provider rather than from assay-based typing. Deeply sampled blood TCRbeta repertoires from subjects exposed to, actively infected with, or recovered from COVID-19 were included in the dataset. The repertoires were made available in a free public database intended to serve as a resource for research on the immune response to SARS-CoV-2. The material from the prospective study consisted of cDNA or gDNA derived from T cells, B-cell-depleted T cells, or PBMCs. Samples came from the ongoing ImmuneRACE study (first 160 participants) plus 1,254 subjects from 6 global collaborators. Sample metadata almost always included a de-identified subject ID, COVID-19 status, age in years and sex. Overall study results and their limits: Clinical and demographic metadata were provided uncurated, with the amount varying by source and participant.

In the prospective study, participants were roughly 18 to 100 years old, resided in 20 to 30 geographic areas of the United States, and were enrolled through a virtual design. In the prospective study, cohorts were assigned on the basis of participant-reported clinical history obtained from a screening survey and a study questionnaire. Each participant in the prospective study had whole blood, serum and a nasopharyngeal or oropharyngeal swab collected by mobile phlebotomists. Participants in the prospective study had the option to provide additional blood draws and questionnaires over a roughly two-month period. Prospective study blood samples were shipped either frozen or at room temperature before DNA extraction. The CDR3 has 13 amino acids, counting the end cysteine and phenylalanine. The read is trimmed to its CDR3 DNA, 39 bases read in frame from base 1. V is clipped by 4 bases and J by 4 bases, and the sequence between their germline boundaries is 10 bases long. The germline V gene (reference sequence) supplies CDR1 LGHDT and CDR2 YNNKEL.

TCRbeta CDR3 regions were amplified from genomic DNA using the immunoSEQ Assay, a bias-controlled multiplex PCR. From the authors' description of their analysis: Nucleated cell counts per sample were estimated from amplification of reference gene primers within the assay. To quantify the absolute abundance of each unique TCRbeta CDR3 rearrangement, sequence reads were collapsed and filtered. For each sample, productive Simpson clonality was calculated by taking the square root of Simpson's diversity index across productive rearrangements. The source is immuneACCESS, and TCRdb retained only in-frame sequences with V and J called. Part of the clones is not carried over; for the studies checked, unresolved V genes explain less than half of this, and the remainder is unexplained. The V and J calls and the clone size are those of that table, but D and trimming were determined from the DNA. The sample table records 260,000 or so clones; 87% of these occur just once. The leading ten clones occupy approximately 2.4% of the sample.

The sample was PBMCs or T cells enriched from blood (not recorded which). The sequence was obtained from a woman in her twenties or thirties with acute COVID-19. The chain employs TRBV3-1 (or the pseudogene TRBV3-2) and TRBJ1-2, with TRBD1 perhaps the D gene, on 6 matching bases. Here is the DNA: TGTGCCAGCAGCCCTGGACAGCTCTATGGCTACACCTTC. Its translation is CASSPGQLYGYTF.